Given below is one TCR beta chain in context. This receptor's antigen is unknown. No much larger clone is present one base from it, and per-base qualities are unavailable. This sample is part of a study of T-cell memory formation after mild COVID-19 (dated by TCRdb to the early 2020s). Background on the whole study: TCR sequence clusters from the two donors were found to be largely donor specific. In a couple of donors, T-cell clones that expanded and contracted after mild COVID-19 were tracked by sequencing TCRalpha and TCRbeta repertoires over time. The cohort was made up of two young adult volunteers, one female and one male, who were previously healthy.

The investigation overall reported the following: Clones contracting from day 15 to 85 had balanced CD4/CD8 phenotypes, while a second wave expanding from day 15 to 37 was biased towards CD4+. Some responding clones were found in pre-infection memory, which suggests that pre-existing cross-reactive memory T cells took part in the SARS-CoV-2 response. The study included only a couple of mild cases, and larger cohorts that include severe cases with pre-infection samples were judged to be necessary. SARS-CoV-2 specificity was not confirmed for the second-wave clones peaking on day 37. Contracting CD4+ clones were found mainly in CM and EM memory subsets, while CD8+ clones were enriched in EMRA.

The data were produced on an Illumina NovaSeq 6000. cDNA libraries for TCRalpha and TCRbeta were prepared by 5'RACE using constant-segment primers, with sample barcodes and unique molecular identifiers added. Trizol reagent was used to extract RNA from every sample. Amplification of the libraries took two PCR steps, and the second step added a second sample barcode plus Illumina TruSeq adapters. The libraries were sequenced on an Illumina NovaSeq using 2 x 150 bp paired-end reads. As for how the authors treated the data: Reads were demultiplexed and collapsed into UMI-guided consensus sequences with migec v1.2.7. Using mixcr v2.1.11, UMI consensuses were aligned to TRA and TRB V and J templates and then assembled into clonotypes. Clonotypes were classified as expanded or contracted when called significant by both edgeR and NoisET, with noise models trained on biological replicates. For edgeR calls, the thresholds were a false discovery rate-adjusted p below 0.01 and a log2 fold-change of 1. As an exploratory analysis of dynamics, max-normalized trajectories of the 1000 most abundant clonotypes were examined with PCA combined with hierarchical clustering. Separately sequenced CD4+ and CD8+ repertoires were used to assign the CD4 or CD8 phenotype of responding clones. TCRdb applied fastp at Q25 and MiXCR to the public reads, then kept only in-frame beta chains. Each record represents a unique CDR3 protein, reported with the most common genes and DNA among its rows. In this record, the V and J calls reflect TCRdb's handling and not the investigators' own analysis. Counted in this sample were about 400,000 distinct CDR3 sequences; around 24% of them appeared once. The ten largest clonotypes hold about 10% of the sample.

The CDR3 covers 12 residues, taking in both the cysteine and the phenylalanine. The read is trimmed to its CDR3 DNA, 36 bases read in frame from base 1. V was cut back by 5 bases and J by 5 bases, leaving a gap of 9 bases between them. Ficoll-Paque density gradient centrifugation was used to isolate PBMCs. The receptor was derived from an adult woman who had mild COVID-19 (a few samples of this study predate the infection). The sample titles of this study are shuffled in the database, so cell type and time point are left out; the donor was told from shared clones. The chain links TRBV12-3 or TRBV12-4 with TRBJ2-5; the D gene is unclear. Specimen: PBMCs or a T cell subset sorted from them (not recorded which). The CDR3 here reads CASSKEGETQYF. At the DNA level, the sequence is TGTGCCAGCAGTAAAGAAGGGGAGACCCAGTACTTC.